The rows below give T cell receptor beta chains drawn from one sample of a study of T cell responses to AZD1222 COVID-19 vaccine. Profiled with immunoSEQ multiplex PCR; TCRdb holds only in-frame clones, not every one. The table includes around 140,000 clones, about 93% detected once. The source was peripheral blood, collected on day 0 of AZD1222 vaccination. These receptors originate from an adult in good health. CDR3s include the opening cysteine and the closing phenylalanine or tryptophan. The D gene is left open where the match is weak. Some rows have no size entry. The others give once, few or many, or a class for an expanded clone.

size	V	D	J	CDR3	DNA
.	TRBV5-1	.	TRBJ1-2	CASSLASSLDYTF	TGCGCCAGCAGCTTGGCATCGTCCCTTGACTACACCTTC
.	TRBV25-1	.	TRBJ2-1	CASSELGYREYNEQFF	TGTGCCAGCAGTGAATTAGGATACAGGGAGTACAATGAGCAGTTCTTC
.	TRBV11-1	TRBD1	TRBJ2-2	CASSSDRGSTGELFF	TGTGCCAGCAGCTCGGACAGGGGAAGCACCGGGGAGCTGTTTTTT
.	TRBV9	TRBD2	TRBJ2-2	CASTLTSGVKPTGELFF	TGTGCCAGCACCTTGACTAGCGGGGTTAAACCCACCGGGGAGCTGTTTTTT
.	TRBV12-3/TRBV12-4	.	TRBJ1-1	CASRRGYYAFF	TGTGCCAGCAGGAGGGGATACTACGCTTTCTTT
.	TRBV6-5	TRBD2	TRBJ2-5	CASRPTTSGVGTQYF	TGTGCCAGCAGACCGACGACTAGCGGGGTGGGGACCCAGTACTTC
.	TRBV7-3	.	TRBJ2-2	CASSLGRANTGELFF	TGTGCCAGCAGCTTAGGCAGGGCGAACACCGGGGAGCTGTTTTTT
.	TRBV30	.	TRBJ2-2	CAWSAGINTGELFF	TGTGCCTGGAGTGCGGGGATTAACACCGGGGAGCTGTTTTTT
once	TRBV6-5	.	TRBJ1-1	CASSPGGNTEAFF	TGTGCCAGCAGTCCCGGCGGAAACACTGAAGCTTTCTTT
.	TRBV19	.	TRBJ2-1	CASTRRGAYNEQFF	TGTGCCAGTACCCGTCGGGGCGCTTACAATGAGCAGTTCTTC
.	TRBV5-6	.	TRBJ2-7	CASSLRSYEQYF	TGTGCCAGCAGCTTGCGATCCTACGAGCAGTACTTC
.	TRBV18	.	TRBJ2-7	CASSPRQIVDEQYF	TGTGCCAGCTCACCACGCCAGATCGTCGACGAGCAGTACTTC
.	TRBV28	.	TRBJ1-4	CASSSSAATNEKLFF	TGTGCCAGCAGTTCCTCAGCTGCAACTAATGAAAAACTGTTTTTT
.	TRBV2	TRBD1	TRBJ1-1	CASSSRDSYEAFF	TGTGCCAGCAGTTCCCGGGACAGCTATGAAGCTTTCTTT
.	TRBV11-2	.	TRBJ2-1	CASSLGEREWFF	TGTGCCAGCAGCTTAGGTGAGAGGGAGTGGTTCTTC
.	TRBV30	.	TRBJ1-5	CAWSAWSAGQPQHF	TGTGCCTGGAGTGCGTGGTCTGCCGGTCAGCCCCAGCATTTT
.	TRBV19	.	TRBJ1-6	CASPRVTDSSINSPLHF	TGTGCCAGTCCCCGGGTTACGGATTCCTCTATTAATTCACCCCTCCACTTT
.	TRBV2	.	TRBJ1-1	CASTNLVATGGTEAFF	TGTGCCAGCACAAACCTCGTAGCGACGGGGGGAACTGAAGCTTTCTTT
.	TRBV19	TRBD1	TRBJ1-2	CASSTGQGDGYTF	TGTGCCAGTAGTACCGGACAGGGTGACGGCTACACCTTC
.	TRBV18	.	TRBJ1-6	CASSPSLAGPNNSPLHF	TGTGCCAGCTCACCCTCCCTAGCGGGGCCAAATAATTCACCCCTCCACTTT